The clone carrying this TCR beta chain has ten or more counts. Documented time point: newly diagnosed GD, antithyroid drugs for less than 3 months. Extracted RNA from PBMCs served as the source of the TCR library. This record belongs to a study of regulatory T cells in long-lasting Graves disease. For TCR beta, libraries came from iRepertoire HTBI primers and Arm-PCR of CDR3 regions. TCRdb ran MiXCR on the multiplex PCR reads and lists one entry per CDR3 protein. The data show roughly 380,000 distinct CDR3 sequences, about a sixth seen once. V lost 2 bases and J 2 bases, leaving 10 bases between the germline ends. The length of the CDR3 is 15 residues. CDR1 and CDR2 from the germline V gene are SEHNR and FQNEAQ (reference sequence). The data were also submitted as part of a second study, on T cells in Graves' hyperthyroidism and ophthalmopathy.

This receptor was identified in a middle-aged man with Graves disease. V and J are TRBV7-9 and TRBJ1-5; possibly TRBD1 for D (5 bases). Material: peripheral blood mononuclear cells (PBMCs), obtained at new diagnosis, from a patient treated with antithyroid drugs. The CDR3 spells CASSLSWDGNQPQHF. DNA for the CDR3: TGTGCCAGCAGCTTATCGTGGGACGGCAATCAGCCCCAGCATTTT. Combining the CDR3 with reference TRBV7-9 and TRBJ1-5 gives the whole variable domain DTGVSQNPRHKITKRGQNVTFRCDPISEHNRLYWYRQTLGQGPEFLTYFQNEAQLEKSRLLSDRFSAERPKGSFSTLEIQRTEQGDSAMYLCASSLSWDGNQPQHFGDGTRLSIL.